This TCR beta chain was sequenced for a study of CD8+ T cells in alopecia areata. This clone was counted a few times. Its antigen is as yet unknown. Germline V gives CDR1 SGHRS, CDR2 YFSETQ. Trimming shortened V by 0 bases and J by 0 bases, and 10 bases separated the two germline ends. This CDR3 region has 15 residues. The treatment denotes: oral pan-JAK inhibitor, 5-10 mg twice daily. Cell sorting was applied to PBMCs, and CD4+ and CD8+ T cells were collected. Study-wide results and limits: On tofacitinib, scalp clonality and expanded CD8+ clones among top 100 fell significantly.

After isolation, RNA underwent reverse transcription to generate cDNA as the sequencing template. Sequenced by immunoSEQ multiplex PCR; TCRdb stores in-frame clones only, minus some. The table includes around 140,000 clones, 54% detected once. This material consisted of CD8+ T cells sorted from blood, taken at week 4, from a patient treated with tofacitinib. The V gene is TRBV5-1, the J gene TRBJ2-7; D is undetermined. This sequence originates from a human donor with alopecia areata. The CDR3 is CASSLVQASSYEQYF. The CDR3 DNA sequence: TGCGCCAGCAGCTTGGTTCAGGCGAGCTCCTACGAGCAGTACTTC. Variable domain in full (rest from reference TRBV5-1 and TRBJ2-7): KAGVTQTPRYLIKTRGQQVTLSCSPISGHRSVSWYQQTPGQGLQFLFEYFSETQRNKGNFPGRFSGRQFSNSRSEMNVSTLELGDSALYLCASSLVQASSYEQYFGPGTRLTVT.